Shown below are 28 T cell receptor beta chains from a single sample sequenced in a study of OX40 agonist ivuxolimab in advanced cancers. The table came from immunoSEQ multiplex PCR; TCRdb's copy has only in-frame clones and leaves some out. The sample has more than 50,000 clones, roughly 80% seen once. Material: CD4+ or CD8+ T cells sorted from blood, obtained in a trial of the OX40 agonist ivuxolimab. The origin of the receptors is an adult with an advanced solid tumor such as melanoma, head and neck, liver or kidney cancer.

The chain has TRBV7-3 and TRBJ2-1; 7 bases map to TRBD1. The CDR3 runs 14 residues. CDR1 and CDR2 (germline): SGHTA, FQGTGA. V lost 5 bases to trimming and J lost 1 base; unmatched junction nucleotides: 2. CDR3 protein: CASSPGQSYNEQFF. In DNA form, the CDR3 reads TGTGCCAGCAGCCCGGGACAGTCCTACAATGAGCAGTTCTTC.

V and J are TRBV28 and TRBJ2-7; the D is unclear. The CDR3 is 12 amino acids. The V end was cut by 2 bases, the J end by 7 bases, with 9 bases between. The germline CDR1 and CDR2 sequences are MDHEN and SYDVKM. The CDR3, as DNA: TGTGCCAGCAGTTTAAGCCCGAGGGAGCAGTACTTC. Amino acid sequence: CASSLSPREQYF.

The chain carries TRBV29-1 and TRBJ1-2; no definite D call. Trimming stripped 5 bases from V and 1 base from J, with 14 bases between. There are 14 residues in the CDR3. Germline CDR1 SQVTM, CDR2 ANQGSEA. The CDR3 is CSVQDPANNYGYTF. Written as DNA, the CDR3 is TGCAGCGTTCAGGATCCCGCCAATAACTATGGCTACACCTTC.

The V gene is TRBV5-8, the J gene TRBJ1-4, with TRBD1 matching 9 bases. CDR3 length: 17 amino acids. With 9 bases clipped from V and 3 bases from J, the junction kept 15 bases outside the gene matches. Germline V gives CDR1 SGHTS, CDR2 YDEGEE. CDR3 sequence reads: CATASGQGYQPNEKLFF. CDR3 coding DNA: TGTGCCACAGCCTCGGGACAGGGATATCAGCCTAATGAAAAACTGTTTTTT.

The chain recombines TRBV7-8 with TRBJ2-1; 7 nucleotides match TRBD1. Germline V CDR1 and CDR2: SGHVS, FQNEAQ. J was trimmed by 1 base and V by 5 bases; bases with no gene match: 5. The CDR3 has 15 residues. CDR3 nucleotides: TGTGCCAGCAGCATCCGGGACAGATCCTACAATGAGCAGTTCTTC. Translated, it gives CASSIRDRSYNEQFF.

The gene calls are TRBV6-5 and TRBJ2-7, with D hard to call. V lost 6 bases to trimming and J lost 2 bases, with 5 bases between them. The CDR3 contains 11 residues. Germline CDR1 MNHEY, CDR2 SVGAGI. DNA of the CDR3: TGTGCCAGCAGGAAGACCTACGAGCAGTACTTC. Its translation: CASRKTYEQYF.

This sequence joins TRBV28 and TRBJ2-7; D is undetermined. Trimming cost V 5 bases and J 4 bases, with 3 bases left between them. Germline CDR1 and CDR2: MDHEN and SYDVKM. The CDR3 runs 10 residues. CDR3 residues: CASSNYEQYF. In DNA, the CDR3 is TGTGCCAGCAGTAATTACGAGCAGTACTTC.

V and J are TRBV5-1 and TRBJ2-2, with D perhaps matching TRBD1 (5 bases). Germline assignment: CDR1 SGHRS and CDR2 YFSETQ. The CDR3 is made up of 16 amino acids. Trimming cost V 7 bases and J 1 base, with 17 bases left between them. This CDR3 reads CASSPWQGMNTGELFF. CDR3 in DNA: TGCGCCAGCTCTCCCTGGCAGGGTATGAACACCGGGGAGCTGTTTTTT.

This rearrangement joins TRBV15 to TRBJ1-5; D gene ambiguous. Germline V gene lookup returns CDR1 LNHNV and CDR2 YYDKDF (reference sequence). The V and J ends lost 1 base and 4 bases respectively, with 8 bases between them. The CDR3 runs to 14 residues. The CDR3 DNA reads as TGTGCCACCAGCAGAGGTCAAGGGAATCAGCCCCAGCATTTT. This sequence encodes CATSRGQGNQPQHF.

The rearrangement links TRBV7-2 to TRBJ1-5, with a possible D match to TRBD1 (5 bases). The V end lost 0 bases, the J end lost 5 bases, and 11 bases lay between the germline ends. The germline gives CDR1 SGHTA, CDR2 FQGNSA. The CDR3 covers 15 residues. The CDR3 reads CASSLARDGHQPQHF. As DNA, the CDR3 is TGTGCCAGCAGCTTAGCGAGGGACGGCCATCAGCCCCAGCATTTT.

The V call is TRBV7-9, the J call TRBJ2-5; D may be TRBD2 (6 bases). This CDR3 is 12 amino acids long. From germline, CDR1 is SEHNR and CDR2 FQNEAQ (reference sequence). V shed 5 bases and J shed 7 bases, with 11 bases lying between them. CDR3 loop: CASSPEGGTQYF. The CDR3 DNA reads TGTGCCAGCAGCCCTGAGGGAGGGACCCAGTACTTC.

This chain uses TRBV4-2 with TRBJ2-2; 7 bases map to TRBD2. Germline loops: CDR1 LGHNA, CDR2 YNFKEQ. After removal of 4 bases from V and 0 bases from J, the junction contained 8 bases not matched to a gene. This CDR3 has 17 residues. CDR3 amino acids: CASSRPGLKSNTGELFF. The CDR3 nucleotides read TGTGCCAGCAGCCGACCGGGACTAAAATCGAACACCGGGGAGCTGTTTTTT.

V usage is TRBV28 and J usage is TRBJ1-5, with D unclear. The length of the CDR3 is 16 residues. V was pared by 1 base and J by 9 bases, with 19 bases between. Germline assignment: CDR1 MDHEN and CDR2 SYDVKM. The CDR3 region is CASSLFGQLRVRPQHF. For the CDR3, the DNA is TGTGCCAGCAGTTTATTTGGGCAGCTCCGAGTGAGGCCCCAGCATTTT.

The chain couples TRBV11-3 to TRBJ2-6; D is uncertain. V gave up 1 base and J gave up 2 bases, with 9 bases separating them. Looked up from germline, CDR1 is SGHNT and CDR2 is YENEEA. The CDR3 length is 16 residues. The CDR3 sequence is CASSLVWQAGANVLTF. The CDR3 nucleotides are TGTGCCAGCAGCTTAGTTTGGCAGGCTGGGGCCAACGTCCTGACTTTC.

The chain recombines TRBV28 with TRBJ1-2; TRBD1 might be the D (6 bases). V dropped 8 bases and J dropped 1 base, with 23 bases sitting between them. Per the germline V gene, CDR1 is MDHEN and CDR2 is SYDVKM. This CDR3 is built from 17 residues. The CDR3, as DNA: TGTGCCAGCTTCTTACGGGGCCCAGGACAGATTAACTATGGCTACACCTTC. It is translated as CASFLRGPGQINYGYTF.

V is TRBV19 and J is TRBJ2-5; D not certain. The germline V and J ends were trimmed by 3 bases and 1 base, with 6 bases remaining between them. The germline V gene encodes CDR1 LNHDA and CDR2 SQIVND (reference sequence). The CDR3 sequence is 13 residues long. The CDR3 spells CASSIVLQETQYF. In nucleotides, the CDR3 is TGTGCCAGTAGTATTGTCCTCCAAGAGACCCAGTACTTC. Full variable domain (outside the CDR3, taken from reference TRBV19 and TRBJ2-5): DGGITQSPKYLFRKEGQNVTLSCEQNLNHDAMYWYRQDPGQGLRLIYYSQIVNDFQKGDIAEGYSVSREKKESFPLTVTSAQKNPTAFYLCASSIVLQETQYFGPGTRLLVL.

The chain joins TRBV5-1 to TRBJ2-7; 8 bases match TRBD2. The CDR3 loop spans 15 amino acids. Germline CDR1 is SGHRS and CDR2 is YFSETQ. J lost 6 bases, V lost 3 bases, and 11 bases had no gene match. This chain's CDR3 is CASSSASGPLIEQYF. For the CDR3, the DNA is TGCGCCAGCAGCTCAGCTAGCGGGCCGCTCATCGAGCAGTACTTC.

J is TRBJ2-1 and V is TRBV7-3; the D gene could be TRBD1 or TRBD2 (5 bases each). Deletions cut 5 bases from V and 10 bases from J, with 15 bases between. The CDR3 is 13 amino acids. Germline-derived CDR1 and CDR2 are SGHTA and FQGTGA. This CDR3 is CASSPTIEGEQFF. The CDR3 DNA reads as TGTGCCAGCAGCCCAACCATCGAGGGGGAGCAGTTCTTC.

This rearrangement joins TRBV28 to TRBJ2-2, with 10 bases identical to TRBD2. The CDR3 has 16 amino acids. Germline V gene sequence: CDR1 MDHEN, CDR2 SYDVKM. The V gene end was trimmed by 1 base and the J gene end by 4 bases; junction bases not matched to a gene: 3. The CDR3 is CASSLSLAGATGELFF. The CDR3 DNA is TGTGCCAGCAGTTTATCCCTAGCGGGGGCCACCGGGGAGCTGTTTTTT.

This rearrangement joins TRBV5-1 to TRBJ2-5, with D unclear. Looked up from germline, CDR1 is SGHRS and CDR2 is YFSETQ. The V gene lost 3 bases and the J gene lost 5 bases, with 17 bases spanning the gap. The CDR3 has 15 amino acids. CDR3 in DNA: TGCGCCAGCAGCTATATTGACCACGCTCGGGAGACCCAGTACTTC. Protein sequence: CASSYIDHARETQYF.

The gene calls are TRBV7-2 and TRBJ2-7, with 9 bases identical to TRBD1. The germline V gene encodes CDR1 SGHTA and CDR2 FQGNSA. V shed 1 base, J shed 4 bases, and the junction held 5 bases outside the gene matches. This CDR3 is built from 15 residues. CDR3 residues: CASSLGGTGLYEQYF. As DNA, the CDR3 is TGTGCCAGCAGCTTAGGCGGGACAGGGTTATACGAGCAGTACTTC.

The V and J genes are TRBV28 and TRBJ2-2; no clear D. The CDR3 runs 14 residues. CDR1 and CDR2 from the germline V gene are MDHEN and SYDVKM. The V end lost 2 bases, the J end lost 5 bases, and 9 bases lay between the germline ends. CDR3 sequence (DNA): TGTGCCAGCAGTTTACCCCCCTCAACCGGGGAGCTGTTTTTT. Protein sequence: CASSLPPSTGELFF.

This clone was observed a handful of times. This chain's CDR3 is CASSELGLAGGIKQYF. In nucleotides, the CDR3 is TGCGCCAGCAGTGAGTTGGGACTAGCGGGGGGTATCAAGCAGTACTTC. The chain links TRBV10-2 to TRBJ2-7; TRBD2 aligns across 15 bases. The CDR3 sequence is 16 residues long. V gave up 1 base and J gave up 8 bases; unmatched junction bases: 6. Germline loops: CDR1 WSHSY, CDR2 SAAADI.

V usage is TRBV2 and J usage is TRBJ1-1; no definite D call. CDR1 SNHLY and CDR2 FYNNEI come from the germline V gene. This CDR3 is 14 amino acids long. Trimming removed 2 bases at V and 8 bases at J, with 15 bases between. CDR3 amino acids: CASSEYQVQAEAFF. For the CDR3, the DNA is TGTGCCAGCAGTGAATACCAGGTTCAGGCCGAAGCTTTCTTT.

The chain links TRBV6-5 to TRBJ1-5; D not resolved. The CDR3 extends over 14 amino acids. Germline V CDR1 and CDR2: MNHEY, SVGAGI. Trimming stripped 6 bases from V and 4 bases from J, with 13 bases between. The CDR3 sequence is CASRGGSRNQPQHF. The CDR3 DNA is TGTGCCAGCAGGGGAGGGTCTCGGAATCAGCCCCAGCATTTT.

The chain is built from TRBV7-3 and TRBJ2-3; 7 bases are a match to TRBD2. V shed 1 base, J shed 1 base, and the junction held 5 bases outside the gene matches. CDR1 and CDR2 from the germline V gene are SGHTA and FQGTGA. The CDR3 length is 16 residues. CDR3 bases: TGTGCCAGCAGCTTAATCGTGGGAGGGGGCACAGATACGCAGTATTTT. The encoded protein is CASSLIVGGGTDTQYF.

The chain has TRBV5-6 and TRBJ1-1; D call uncertain. The CDR3 extends over 15 amino acids. Germline V gives CDR1 SGHDT, CDR2 YYEEEE. The V end lost 7 bases, the J end lost 0 bases, and 16 bases lay between the germline ends. In DNA, the CDR3 is TGTGCCAGCGCAGAGAGTCCCACCTTGAACACTGAAGCTTTCTTT. This gives the protein CASAESPTLNTEAFF.

The chain carries TRBV9 and TRBJ2-1, with D perhaps matching TRBD1 or TRBD2 (5 bases each). Trimming removed 0 bases from V and 4 bases from J, with 14 bases in between. The germline V gene has CDR1 SGDLS and CDR2 YYNGEE. This CDR3 is built from 16 residues. CDR3 protein: CASSVGSGTGYNEQFF. Written as DNA, the CDR3 is TGTGCCAGCAGCGTAGGCTCGGGGACGGGTTACAATGAGCAGTTCTTC. The full variable domain, in which reference TRBV9 and TRBJ2-1 provide the parts outside the CDR3, is DSGVTQTPKHLITATGQRVTLRCSPRSGDLSVYWYQQSLDQGLQFLIQYYNGEERAKGNILERFSAQQFPDLHSELNLSSLELGDSALYFCASSVGSGTGYNEQFFGPGTRLTVL.